The 2 T cell receptor beta chains below come from one sample, sequenced in a study of beta chain features in type 1 diabetes. Sequenced material consisted of expressed TCRB transcripts (all of the isolated RNA was reverse transcribed). TCRdb's copy holds only in-frame clones and misses some; the assay was immunoSEQ multiplex PCR. The sample has around 140,000 clones; 9.5% to 10% are singletons. Material: central memory CD4+ T cells from blood. The receptors shown here come from a woman in her forties in good health.

This sequence joins TRBV25-1 and TRBJ2-3, with D possibly TRBD1 on 6 matching bases. Germline V gives CDR1 MGHDK, CDR2 SYGVNS. The V and J ends lost 8 bases and 3 bases respectively, with 9 bases between them. CDR3 length equals 12 residues. CDR3 region: CASGRGTDTQYF. CDR3 coding DNA: TGTGCCAGCGGCAGGGGAACAGATACGCAGTATTTT.

The chain employs TRBV4-2 and TRBJ2-3; no clear D gene. Germline CDR1 is LGHNA and CDR2 is YNFKEQ. CDR3 size: 14 residues. V was clipped by 0 bases and J by 1 base, with 5 bases between them. The CDR3 DNA follows: TGTGCCAGCAGCCAAGACCCTGGCACAGATACGCAGTATTTT. Amino acids: CASSQDPGTDTQYF.